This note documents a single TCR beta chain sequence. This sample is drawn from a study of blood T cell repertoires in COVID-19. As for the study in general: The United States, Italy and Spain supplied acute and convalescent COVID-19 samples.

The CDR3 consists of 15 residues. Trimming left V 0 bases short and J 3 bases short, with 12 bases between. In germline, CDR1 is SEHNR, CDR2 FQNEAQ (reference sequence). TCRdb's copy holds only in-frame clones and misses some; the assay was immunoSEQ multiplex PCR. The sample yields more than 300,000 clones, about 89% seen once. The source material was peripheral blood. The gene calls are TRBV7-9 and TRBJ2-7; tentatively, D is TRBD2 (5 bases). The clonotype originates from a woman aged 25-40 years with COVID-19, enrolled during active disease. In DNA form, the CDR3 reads TGTGCCAGCAGCTTAGCGCCACAACGGGGCTACGAGCAGTACTTC. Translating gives CASSLAPQRGYEQYF.